The 14 T cell receptor beta chains reported below all come from one sample, sequenced in a study of blood T cell repertoires in COVID-19. Using immunoSEQ multiplex PCR, the repertoire was profiled, and TCRdb retains in-frame clones only, with some absent. This table has 150,000 to 200,000 clones, just under 85% appearing once. Sequencing was carried out using peripheral blood. All receptors come from a man aged 55 to 69 with COVID-19, enrolled during active disease.

The rearrangement joins TRBV2 to TRBJ1-6, with 9 bases fitting TRBD1. This CDR3 contains 18 residues. Germline CDR1 is SNHLY and CDR2 is FYNNEI. Trimming removed 4 bases from V and 6 bases from J; junction bases left unmatched: 13. The CDR3 DNA is TGTGCCAGCAGTGGGGTCCCGGGACAGGGTCTAGGTAATTCACCCCTCCACTTT. Protein sequence: CASSGVPGQGLGNSPLHF.

This clone is a singleton in its sample. The chain links TRBV2 to TRBJ2-7; 11 bases fit TRBD1. The germline V gene encodes CDR1 SNHLY and CDR2 FYNNEI. CDR3 length: 15 residues. With 6 bases clipped from V and 5 bases from J, the junction kept 9 bases outside the gene matches. The CDR3 region is CASSLGQGAFHEQYF. CDR3 nucleotide sequence: TGTGCCAGCAGCCTTGGACAGGGGGCTTTCCACGAGCAGTACTTC.

The V gene is TRBV19, the J gene TRBJ1-5; D perhaps matches TRBD1 (5 bases). Germline assignment: CDR1 LNHDA and CDR2 SQIVND (reference sequence). V was clipped by 2 bases and J by 6 bases, with 11 bases between them. This CDR3 spans 14 amino acids. The CDR3 nucleotides read TGTGCCAGTAGTATACAGTCAGGGCCTCAGCCCCAGCATTTT. Its translation: CASSIQSGPQPQHF.

The chain couples TRBV7-2 to TRBJ2-1, with D tentatively TRBD1 (6 bases). The CDR3 runs to 16 residues. V lost 1 base and J 4 bases, leaving 14 bases between the germline ends. Germline V CDR1 and CDR2: SGHTA, FQGNSA. The CDR3 region is CASSLEGTQAYNEQFF. The CDR3 coding sequence is TGTGCCAGCAGCTTAGAGGGGACACAAGCGTACAATGAGCAGTTCTTC.

This chain joins TRBV5-4 and TRBJ2-1; 9 bases agree with TRBD2. The V gene end was trimmed by 5 bases and the J gene end by 1 base; junction bases not matched to a gene: 4. Germline assignment: CDR1 SGHNT and CDR2 YYREEE (reference sequence). The CDR3 consists of 15 residues. CDR3 sequence: CASSLAGVSYNEQFF. CDR3 DNA: TGTGCCAGCAGTTTAGCGGGAGTGTCCTACAATGAGCAGTTCTTC.

This chain joins TRBV3-1 (or the pseudogene TRBV3-2) and TRBJ2-1; TRBD2 matches 11 bases. This CDR3 is built from 15 residues. Unmatched junction bases numbered 7, after V lost 0 bases and J lost 12 bases. Per the germline V gene, CDR1 is LGHDT and CDR2 is YNNKEL (reference sequence). The DNA of the CDR3 is TGTGCCAGCAGCCAAGATTTGGTAGCGGGAGGGCGGCAGTTCTTC. Protein sequence: CASSQDLVAGGRQFF.

V usage is TRBV30 and J usage is TRBJ2-3; 8 positions agree with TRBD2. The CDR3 consists of 14 residues. Germline V CDR1 and CDR2: GTSNPN, SVGIG (reference sequence). Germline trimming cut 4 bases from V and 1 base from J; bases unmatched to any gene: 4. The CDR3 DNA sequence: TGTGCCTGGAACAACGGGAGGGGCACAGATACGCAGTATTTT. Translated: CAWNNGRGTDTQYF.

The V call is TRBV5-1, the J call TRBJ2-1; TRBD1 matches 9 bases. This CDR3 comprises 15 residues. Per germline, CDR1 SGHRS and CDR2 YFSETQ. The V and J ends lost 2 bases and 7 bases, in that order; junction bases with no gene match: 7. The CDR3 nucleotides read TGCGCCAGCAGCTTTGCCAGGGACAGGGTTAATGAGCAGTTCTTC. It encodes CASSFARDRVNEQFF.

This chain uses TRBV2 with TRBJ1-1; no reliable D call. The CDR3 extends over 13 amino acids. Looked up from germline, CDR1 is SNHLY and CDR2 is FYNNEI. V lost 4 bases and J 1 base, leaving 7 bases between the germline ends. CDR3 nucleotide sequence: TGTGCCAGCAGTGGGGAGGGGAACACTGAAGCTTTCTTT. It translates to CASSGEGNTEAFF.

V and J are TRBV28 and TRBJ1-2, with D possibly being TRBD1 (5 bases). Germline V gene data show CDR1 as MDHEN and CDR2 as SYDVKM. CDR3 length: 14 residues. V was cut by 7 bases and J by 4 bases, with 16 bases left in between. The CDR3 sequence: CASTLFDTGYGYTF. In DNA, the CDR3 is TGTGCCAGCACCCTTTTCGACACAGGCTATGGCTACACCTTC.

This clone was counted a single time. The chain combines TRBV19 with TRBJ2-2; a weak D match, TRBD1 (5 bases). The CDR3 extends over 14 amino acids. The V gene lost 0 bases and the J gene lost 4 bases, with 6 bases spanning the gap. Germline lookup yields CDR1 LNHDA and CDR2 SQIVND (reference sequence). CDR3 loop: CASSIEGATGELFF. The CDR3 nucleotides read TGTGCCAGTAGTATAGAAGGGGCCACCGGGGAGCTGTTTTTT.

V and J are TRBV7-3 and TRBJ1-2; tentatively, D is TRBD1 (5 bases). The CDR3 consists of 13 residues. V was clipped by 3 bases and J by 2 bases, with 7 bases between them. CDR1 is SGHTA and CDR2 is FQGTGA in the germline V gene. The CDR3 loop reads CASSFDSNYGYTF. CDR3 nucleotide sequence: TGTGCCAGCAGCTTTGACAGCAACTATGGCTACACCTTC. Looking up the rest from reference TRBV7-3 and TRBJ1-2 gives the full variable domain: GAGVSQTPSNKVTEKGKYVELRCDPISGHTALYWYRQSLGQGPEFLIYFQGTGAADDSGLPNDRFFAVRPEGSVSTLKIQRTERGDSAVYLCASSFDSNYGYTFGSGTRLTVV.

This clone was detected only once. The V and J genes are TRBV5-1 and TRBJ2-2; TRBD1 aligns across 8 bases. V lost 4 bases and J lost 4; bases outside the gene matches: 6. CDR1 is SGHRS, CDR2 YFSETQ, per germline. This CDR3 is built from 15 residues. The CDR3 DNA sequence: TGCGCCAGCAGCACTACAGGGGGTAGCACCGGGGAGCTGTTTTTT. Encoded protein: CASSTTGGSTGELFF.

The chain employs TRBV5-4 and TRBJ2-5; 8 nucleotides align to TRBD1. The ends lost 4 bases at V and 5 bases at J; junction bases unmatched: 10. This CDR3 region has 15 residues. Per the germline V gene, CDR1 is SGHNT and CDR2 is YYREEE (reference sequence). CDR3 protein: CASSGGQDRRETQYF. The CDR3 nucleotides read TGTGCCAGCAGCGGGGGACAGGACCGGCGCGAGACCCAGTACTTC.